Given below is one T cell receptor beta chain in context. Antigen specificity is unknown. The sample holds other DNA sequences that translate to the same CDR3. Every immunoSEQ plate was one replicate of a subset's evenly spread DNA. Some clones are missing from TCRdb's copy, which holds only in-frame ones; the method was immunoSEQ multiplex PCR. The data contain about 2.1 million clones, 93% of them seen just once; the ten biggest clones take up about 1.5%. These data come from a study of shared clonotypes between healthy human individuals. Naive CD8 cells comprised CD45RO-negative, CCR7-positively selected cells, excluding terminally differentiated effector memory CD45RA+ cells. Caucasian adults living in Nashville, Tennessee, provided all samples. CDR3 length: 14 amino acids. J lost 2 bases, V lost 5 bases, and 4 bases had no gene match. The V gene's germline CDR1 is MNHEY and CDR2 SMNVEV (reference sequence).

Findings of the study overall: A generally larger estimated richness was seen in naive subsets than in memory subsets. What rarefaction showed was incomplete sorted-subset sequencing despite large depth.

This clonotype was sampled from a man aged 18 to 30 in good health. Some clones in this sample may be carry-over from other donors' samples. The material sequenced was naive CD8+ T cells from PBMCs. The genes are TRBV27 and TRBJ2-7, with 9 positions matching TRBD1. This CDR3 is CASSIRQGAYEQYF. DNA of the CDR3: TGTGCCAGCAGTATAAGACAGGGGGCCTACGAGCAGTACTTC.